This TCR beta chain is from a study of blood T cell repertoires in COVID-19. On the study more broadly: Samples representing acute and convalescent COVID-19 were sourced from the United States, Italy and Spain.

The table came from immunoSEQ multiplex PCR; TCRdb's copy has only in-frame clones and leaves some out. The table lists around 80,000 clones, approximately 86% of them singletons. The CDR3 is 13 amino acids. The V end lost 5 bases, the J end lost 4 bases, and 12 bases lay between the germline ends. The V gene's germline CDR1 is SGHRS and CDR2 YFSETQ. The sequence came from an elderly woman with acute or convalescent COVID-19. Source material: peripheral blood. The chain recombines TRBV5-1 with TRBJ1-1; D remains ambiguous. The chain's CDR3 is CASSREGSTEAFF. CDR3 DNA: TGCGCCAGCAGTAGGGAGGGAAGCACTGAAGCTTTCTTT.